The next 10 T cell receptor beta chains were all read from a single sample in a study of Graves' ophthalmopathy and Graves' hyperthyroidism. The authors amplified TCR beta CDR3 regions, and they did so from RNA transcripts for repertoire sequencing. Second-round multiplex PCR followed a first-round RT-PCR using HTBI primers. TCRdb independently ran MiXCR on the multiplex PCR reads; one entry per CDR3 protein. The table has just over 600,000 distinct CDR3 sequences, about a fifth seen once. The sequencing sample was made of peripheral blood. These receptors originate from a woman under 30 with stable Graves' hyperthyroidism. Some clones in this sample may be carry-over from other donors' samples.

This clonotype has ten or more counts. This rearrangement joins TRBV12-3 or TRBV12-4 to TRBJ2-2; TRBD2 aligns across 8 bases. The ends lost 2 bases at V and 6 bases at J; junction bases unmatched: 11. There are 17 residues in the CDR3. The CDR3: CASSLPGRSGRSGELFF. Here the CDR3 DNA reads TGTGCCAGCAGTTTACCCGGTAGAAGCGGGAGATCCGGGGAGCTGTTTTTT.

This clonotype appeared many times. The chain links TRBV12-3 or TRBV12-4 to TRBJ1-2, with D maybe TRBD1 (5 bases). The CDR3 has 13 amino acids. Trimming cost V 4 bases and J 4 bases, with 10 bases left between them. The DNA of the CDR3 is TGTGCCAGCAGTTCTCAGGGCGCCTATGGCTACACCTTC. This sequence encodes CASSSQGAYGYTF.

This chain joins TRBV3-1 and TRBJ1-2; maybe TRBD1 (5 bases). With 1 base removed from V and 4 bases from J, the gap between germline ends came to 16 bases. The CDR3 is made up of 16 amino acids. CDR1 is LGHDT and CDR2 is YNNKEL in the germline V gene (reference sequence). CDR3 sequence (DNA): TGTGCCAGCAGCCAAGGGTCGGTTGGGGGAGGCTATGGCTACACCTTC. Its translation is CASSQGSVGGGYGYTF.

This clonotype appeared many times. CDR3 residues: CASSPGQFYGYTF. CDR3 coding DNA: TGTGCCAGCAGTCCGGGACAGTTCTATGGCTACACCTTC. The rearrangement uses TRBV28 and TRBJ1-2; 7 nucleotides line up with TRBD1. The germline V gene encodes CDR1 MDHEN and CDR2 SYDVKM. This CDR3 is 13 amino acids long. The V and J ends lost 5 bases and 4 bases, in that order; junction bases with no gene match: 4.

This chain joins TRBV29-1 and TRBJ2-5; D gene unclear. CDR1 is SQVTM, CDR2 ANQGSEA, per germline. V was cut by 5 bases and J by 5 bases, with 12 bases left in between. This CDR3 has 12 amino acids. CDR3 nucleotide sequence: TGCAGCGTTAAGTCCAACGGGGAGACCCAGTACTTC. Translation: CSVKSNGETQYF.

This clonotype was counted at least ten times. The chain joins TRBV30 to TRBJ1-5; the D gene is possibly TRBD1 (6 bases). The CDR3 covers 13 residues. V was cut by 1 base and J by 5 bases, with 9 bases left in between. Germline values: CDR1 GTSNPN, CDR2 SVGIG (reference sequence). CDR3 loop: CAWSGGADQPQHF. The CDR3 bases are TGTGCCTGGAGTGGGGGGGCGGATCAGCCCCAGCATTTT. Combining the CDR3 with reference TRBV30 and TRBJ1-5 gives the whole variable domain SQTIHQWPATLVQPVGSPLSLECTVEGTSNPNLYWYRQAAGRGLQLLFYSVGIGQISSEVPQNLSASRPQDRQFILSSKKLLLSDSGFYLCAWSGGADQPQHFGDGTRLSIL.

This clonotype was counted many times. This sequence joins TRBV7-2 and TRBJ2-5, with 7 positions matching TRBD2. The germline gives CDR1 SGHTA, CDR2 FQGNSA. J gave up 1 base and V 3 bases, and 5 bases lay outside the gene matches. This CDR3 has 15 amino acids. Here the CDR3 reads CASSFQRGPQETQYF. For the CDR3, the DNA is TGTGCCAGCAGCTTTCAGCGGGGCCCCCAAGAGACCCAGTACTTC.

This clonotype was recorded many times. This sequence joins TRBV20-1 and TRBJ2-5, with D perhaps matching TRBD1 (5 bases). This CDR3 has 13 amino acids. Between the trimmed V and J ends, which lost 7 bases and 5 bases, there was a span of 17 bases. Germline V gene data show CDR1 as DFQATT and CDR2 as SNEGSKA (reference sequence). The DNA of the CDR3 is TGCAGTGTCCCTTGGGGCGGAGCGGAGACCCAGTACTTC. This gives the protein CSVPWGGAETQYF.

This sequence joins TRBV11-2 and TRBJ2-7; no reliable D call. The germline V gene has CDR1 SGHAT and CDR2 FQNNGV. This CDR3 contains 15 residues. V gave up 1 base and J gave up 0 bases, with 10 bases separating them. DNA for the CDR3: TGTGCCAGCAGCTTAGTCAGTCTACGCTCCTACGAGCAGTACTTC. This translates into CASSLVSLRSYEQYF.

This clonotype was counted at least ten times. The chain combines TRBV12-3 or TRBV12-4 with TRBJ1-2; 8 nucleotides agree with TRBD1. The CDR3 runs to 15 residues. The ends lost 3 bases at V and 3 bases at J; junction bases unmatched: 6. DNA of the CDR3: TGTGCCAGCAGTTTCAACAGGGGGTCAGACTATGGCTACACCTTC. Protein sequence: CASSFNRGSDYGYTF.